This TCR beta chain was profiled in a study of T cells in Graves' hyperthyroidism and ophthalmopathy. Regions amplified from RNA transcripts were the TCR beta CDR3 regions. A first-round RT-PCR of the TCR CDR3 used the HTBI primer set. TCRdb ran MiXCR on the multiplex PCR reads and lists one entry per CDR3 protein. Here the sample spans 500,000 or so distinct CDR3 sequences, more than 15% being singletons. V was cut by 0 bases and J by 0 bases, with 7 bases left in between. The CDR3 sequence is 15 residues long. The germline V gene encodes CDR1 SGHRS and CDR2 YFSETQ. This TCR derives from a woman in her twenties or thirties with Graves' ophthalmopathy. The gene calls are TRBV5-1 and TRBJ1-3; D perhaps matches TRBD1 (5 bases). The sequencing input was blood. The CDR3 loop reads CASSLAGISGNTIYF. The CDR3 DNA follows: TGCGCCAGCAGCTTGGCAGGGATCTCTGGAAACACCATATATTTT. The full variable domain, its missing parts supplied by reference TRBV5-1 and TRBJ1-3, is KAGVTQTPRYLIKTRGQQVTLSCSPISGHRSVSWYQQTPGQGLQFLFEYFSETQRNKGNFPGRFSGRQFSNSRSEMNVSTLELGDSALYLCASSLAGISGNTIYFGEGSWLTVV.